Sequencing of this TCR beta chain was carried out in a study of blood T cell repertoires in COVID-19. As for the study in general: Acute and convalescent COVID-19 specimens originated in the United States, Italy and Spain.

Methods used by the authors: Amplified reference gene primers provided the basis for estimating nucleated cell counts. Profiled with immunoSEQ multiplex PCR; TCRdb holds only in-frame clones, not every one. V and J calls and clone size are copied from that table; D and trimming were computed from the DNA. Seen here are over 95,000 clones, 79% observed once, and the top ten hold less than 20%. J gave up 6 bases and V 3 bases, and 3 bases lay outside the gene matches. Germline V gives CDR1 DFQATT, CDR2 SNEGSKA (reference sequence). The CDR3 totals 14 residues. The sequenced material came from peripheral blood. The gene calls are TRBV20-1 and TRBJ2-7; 15 bases are a match to TRBD2. This TCR came from a woman older than 75 with active or convalescent COVID-19. The CDR3 here is CSASPGLAGGEQYF. The DNA for the CDR3 is TGCAGTGCTAGTCCGGGACTAGCGGGAGGCGAGCAGTACTTC.